What follows are 17 T cell receptor beta chains derived from one specimen sequenced in a study of T cell responses to AZD1222 COVID-19 vaccine. The repertoire was sequenced with immunoSEQ multiplex PCR; TCRdb's copy has only in-frame clones and lacks some. The sample lists roughly 130,000 clones, over 75% occurring once. The specimen was peripheral blood, collected on day 0 of MenACWY control vaccination. These receptors came from an adult in good health.

The J gene is TRBJ2-1, the V gene TRBV30, with TRBD2 as a possible D gene (6 bases). V shed 3 bases and J shed 7 bases, with 19 bases lying between them. CDR1 is GTSNPN and CDR2 is SVGIG in the germline V gene (reference sequence). The CDR3 covers 15 residues. CDR3 sequence reads: CAWRKLGGRLNEQFF. The DNA of the CDR3 is TGTGCCTGGAGGAAACTAGGAGGGCGGTTGAATGAGCAGTTCTTC.

This clone was observed a handful of times. V gene TRBV18 combines with J gene TRBJ2-7, with 11 bases lining up with TRBD1. Germline V lookup: CDR1 KGHSH, CDR2 LQKENI. This CDR3 is 16 amino acids long. The V and J ends lost 0 bases and 4 bases, in that order; junction bases with no gene match: 5. As DNA, the CDR3 is TGTGCCAGCTCACCACCGGGGACAGGGGGAAATTACGAGCAGTACTTC. This encodes CASSPPGTGGNYEQYF. Drawing the rest from reference TRBV18 and TRBJ2-7, the complete variable domain is NAGVMQNPRHLVRRRGQEARLRCSPMKGHSHVYWYRQLPEEGLKFMVYLQKENIIDESGMPKERFSAEFPKEGPSILRIQQVVRGDSAAYFCASSPPGTGGNYEQYFGPGTRLTVT.

The V gene is TRBV4-2, the J gene TRBJ1-5; TRBD1 agrees at 7 bases. The CDR3 spans 15 residues. The ends lost 0 bases at V and 7 bases at J; junction bases unmatched: 6. CDR1 and CDR2 from the germline V gene are LGHNA and YNFKEQ. The CDR3 nucleotides read TGTGCCAGCAGCCAAGATAAGGGGGCAAGACAGCCCCAGCATTTT. Translated, it gives CASSQDKGARQPQHF.

The chain links TRBV10-3 to TRBJ2-1, with D perhaps TRBD2 (5 bases). CDR3 length: 14 residues. The ends were cut back, 8 bases at V and 6 bases at J, with 17 bases in the middle. Germline V lookup: CDR1 ENHRY, CDR2 SYGVKD. The CDR3 sequence: CAILAGPRSNEQFF. DNA for the CDR3: TGTGCCATCCTTGCGGGCCCTCGCTCCAATGAGCAGTTCTTC.

The CDR3: CASSYSTATGPRSSYEQYF. In nucleotides, the CDR3 is TGTGCCAGCAGTTACTCAACGGCGACAGGGCCCCGCAGCTCCTACGAGCAGTACTTC. The V gene is TRBV6-2 or TRBV6-3, the J gene TRBJ2-7, with 7 bases matching TRBD1. The germline gives CDR1 MNHEY, CDR2 SVGEGT. With V trimmed by 0 bases and J by 0 bases, 14 bases remained unmatched. The CDR3 covers 19 residues.

CDR3 in DNA: TGTGCCAGCAGAGCTAACTATGGCTACACCTTC. Its protein is CASRANYGYTF. V gene TRBV21-1 combines with J gene TRBJ1-2. TRBV21-1 is noted as a pseudogene. CDR3 size: 11 residues.

The rearrangement links TRBV30 to TRBJ1-5; D is ambiguous. The CDR3 consists of 16 residues. Germline loops: CDR1 GTSNPN, CDR2 SVGIG (reference sequence). V was pared by 0 bases and J by 4 bases, with 16 bases between. The CDR3, as DNA: TGTGCCTGGAGTGTAAGGGTCGGCGGTGGGAATCAGCCCCAGCATTTT. Encoded protein: CAWSVRVGGGNQPQHF.

V gene TRBV28 combines with J gene TRBJ2-7; unclear D gene. The CDR3 sequence is 11 residues long. Germline-derived CDR1 and CDR2 are MDHEN and SYDVKM. V lost 6 bases and J 7 bases, leaving 10 bases between the germline ends. CDR3 coding DNA: TGTGCCAGCAGGGCGGCTGAGGAGCAGTACTTC. This sequence encodes CASRAAEEQYF.

This clone was found once. The chain uses TRBV6-5 and TRBJ2-5; D may correspond to TRBD1 or TRBD2 (5 bases each). The CDR3 extends over 14 amino acids. V was cut by 4 bases and J by 5 bases, with 14 bases left in between. The germline gives CDR1 MNHEY, CDR2 SVGAGI. In DNA, the CDR3 is TGTGCCAGCAGTTTGGGGGACGGAAGGGAGACCCAGTACTTC. Encoded protein: CASSLGDGRETQYF.

CDR3 region: CASEGYGYTF. The CDR3 DNA reads TGTGCCAGTGAGGGGTACGGCTACACCTTC. The chain is built from TRBV6-5 and TRBJ1-2; D perhaps matches TRBD1 (5 bases). This CDR3 spans 10 amino acids. The V gene lost 9 bases and the J gene lost 8 bases, with 10 bases spanning the gap. The germline V gene encodes CDR1 MNHEY and CDR2 SVGAGI.

The chain links TRBV9 to TRBJ2-3, with a possible D match to TRBD2 (6 bases). Germline lookup yields CDR1 SGDLS and CDR2 YYNGEE. The CDR3 totals 15 residues. V lost 5 bases and J lost 5, with 18 bases in between. The CDR3 DNA reads TGTGCCAGCAGACCGGGAGCTGGGGCGGGAGATACGCAGTATTTT. Amino acids: CASRPGAGAGDTQYF.

CDR3 protein: CASSSREGRFWYEQYF. CDR3 coding DNA: TGTGCCAGCAGTTCAAGGGAGGGACGATTCTGGTACGAGCAGTACTTC. This chain connects TRBV27 to TRBJ2-7; 7 bases are shared with TRBD2. The ends lost 4 bases at V and 4 bases at J; junction bases unmatched: 13. This CDR3 region has 16 residues. CDR1 is MNHEY, CDR2 SMNVEV, per germline (reference sequence).

In this sample, this clone turned up many times. The rearrangement joins TRBV7-9 to TRBJ2-2; 9 bases are shared with TRBD1. Germline V gives CDR1 SEHNR, CDR2 FQNEAQ (reference sequence). V was clipped by 6 bases and J by 5 bases; unmatched bases: 7. The CDR3 consists of 15 residues. The CDR3 loop reads CASRPTGGGTGELFF. CDR3 in DNA: TGTGCCAGCAGGCCTACAGGGGGCGGTACCGGGGAGCTGTTTTTT.

The J gene is TRBJ2-7, the V gene TRBV6-1, with 8 bases aligning to TRBD1. The CDR3 has 15 amino acids. In germline, CDR1 is MNHNS, CDR2 SASEGT. V gave up 6 bases and J gave up 0 bases; unmatched junction bases: 7. CDR3 in DNA: TGTGCCAGCAGCTACCCCGGGACAGGCTCCTACGAGCAGTACTTC. Translating it yields CASSYPGTGSYEQYF.

The chain is built from TRBV11-2 and TRBJ2-7; TRBD1 aligns across 9 bases. This CDR3 comprises 14 residues. Germline CDR1 SGHAT, CDR2 FQNNGV. Losses at the gene ends were 6 bases for V and 2 bases for J; bases not matched to a gene: 5. As DNA, the CDR3 is TGTGCCAGCAGGTTCGGACAGGGGACCTACGAGCAGTACTTC. This encodes CASRFGQGTYEQYF.

The chain joins TRBV19 to TRBJ2-7; 8 nucleotides line up with TRBD2. The trim removed 5 bases at V and 3 bases at J, leaving 3 bases unmatched. This CDR3 comprises 13 residues. Germline lookup yields CDR1 LNHDA and CDR2 SQIVND (reference sequence). The CDR3 loop reads CASSPGTSYEQYF. The CDR3, as DNA: TGTGCCAGTAGTCCGGGGACTAGCTACGAGCAGTACTTC.

The genes are TRBV7-9 and TRBJ2-1, with 8 bases that match TRBD1. The CDR3 loop spans 19 amino acids. V lost 4 bases and J lost 1; bases outside the gene matches: 15. Germline CDR1 SEHNR, CDR2 FQNEAQ (reference sequence). CDR3 DNA: TGTGCCAGCAGCTACGGACAGGGCGTTATTTCGCGATCCTACAATGAGCAGTTCTTC. This codes for CASSYGQGVISRSYNEQFF.